The clone carrying this T cell receptor (beta chain) came up a few times. No antigen is known for it. This specimen comes from a study of blood T cells in healthy people across ages. The CDR3 loop spans 18 amino acids. The V and J ends lost 2 bases and 3 bases respectively, with 22 bases between them. CDR1 and CDR2 (germline): SGHAT, FQNNGV. Study-wide points: The study lacked donor CMV status, which possibly confounded expanded clonotype changes. Researchers deemed the diversity estimates from one million T cells underestimates.

A second PCR, run for about 7 to 12 cycles, used a sample-barcoded 5' primer plus a J-beta primer mix. Each CDR3 protein is one row after TCRdb ran MiXCR on the 5' RACE reads. The data show some 1.4 million distinct CDR3 sequences, roughly 40% seen once. Researchers report isolating at least 6 million PBMCs per sample. Sequencing was performed on blood. This receptor was taken from a woman younger than 35 in good health. The chain is built from TRBV11-2 and TRBJ1-2; possibly TRBD1 for D (5 bases). CDR3 residues: CASSLIREGEHGDYGYTF. In DNA, the CDR3 is TGTGCCAGCAGCTTAATTCGGGAAGGGGAGCATGGGGACTATGGCTACACCTTC.